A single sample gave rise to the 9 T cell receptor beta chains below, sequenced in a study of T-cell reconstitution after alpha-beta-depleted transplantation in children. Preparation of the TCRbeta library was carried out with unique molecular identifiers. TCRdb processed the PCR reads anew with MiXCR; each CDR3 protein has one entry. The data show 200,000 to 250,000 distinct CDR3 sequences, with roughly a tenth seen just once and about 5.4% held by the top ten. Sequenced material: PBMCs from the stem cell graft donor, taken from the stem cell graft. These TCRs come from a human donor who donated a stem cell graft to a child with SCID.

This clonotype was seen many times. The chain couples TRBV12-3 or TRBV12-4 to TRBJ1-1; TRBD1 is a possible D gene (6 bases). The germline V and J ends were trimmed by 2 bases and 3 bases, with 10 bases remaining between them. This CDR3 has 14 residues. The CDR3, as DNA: TGTGCCAGCAGTTTAAGGGGGATTGACACTGAAGCTTTCTTT. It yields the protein CASSLRGIDTEAFF.

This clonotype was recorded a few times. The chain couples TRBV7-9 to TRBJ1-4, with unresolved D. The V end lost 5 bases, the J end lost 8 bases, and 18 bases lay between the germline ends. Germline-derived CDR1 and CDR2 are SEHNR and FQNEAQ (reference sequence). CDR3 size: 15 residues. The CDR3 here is CASSLNTGSVEKLFF. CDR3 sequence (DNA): TGTGCCAGCAGCCTAAACACCGGGTCGGTCGAAAAACTGTTTTTT.

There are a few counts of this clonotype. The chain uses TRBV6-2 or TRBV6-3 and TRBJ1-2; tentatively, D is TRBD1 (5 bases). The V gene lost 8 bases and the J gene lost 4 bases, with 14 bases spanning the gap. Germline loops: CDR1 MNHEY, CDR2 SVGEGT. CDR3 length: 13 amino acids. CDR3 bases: TGTGCCAGCGGACATCATGACACCTATGGCTACACCTTC. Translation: CASGHHDTYGYTF.

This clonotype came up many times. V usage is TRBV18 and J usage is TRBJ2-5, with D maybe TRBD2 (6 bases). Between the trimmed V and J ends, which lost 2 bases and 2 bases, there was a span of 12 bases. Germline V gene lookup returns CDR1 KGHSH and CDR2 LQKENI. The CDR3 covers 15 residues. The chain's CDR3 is CASSPATGLQETQYF. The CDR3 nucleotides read TGTGCCAGCTCACCAGCCACAGGACTACAAGAGACCCAGTACTTC.

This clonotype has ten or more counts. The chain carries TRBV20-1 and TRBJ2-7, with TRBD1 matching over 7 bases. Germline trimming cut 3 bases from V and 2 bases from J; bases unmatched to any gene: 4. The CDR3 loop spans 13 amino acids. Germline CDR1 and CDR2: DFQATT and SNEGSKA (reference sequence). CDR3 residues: CSARETGPYEQYF. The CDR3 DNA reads TGCAGTGCTAGGGAGACAGGGCCCTACGAGCAGTACTTC.

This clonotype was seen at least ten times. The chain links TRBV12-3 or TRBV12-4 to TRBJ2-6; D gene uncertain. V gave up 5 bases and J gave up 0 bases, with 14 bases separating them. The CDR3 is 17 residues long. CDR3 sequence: CASSRQALVSGANVLTF. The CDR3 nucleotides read TGTGCCAGCAGTAGACAAGCCCTCGTCTCTGGGGCCAACGTCCTGACTTTC.

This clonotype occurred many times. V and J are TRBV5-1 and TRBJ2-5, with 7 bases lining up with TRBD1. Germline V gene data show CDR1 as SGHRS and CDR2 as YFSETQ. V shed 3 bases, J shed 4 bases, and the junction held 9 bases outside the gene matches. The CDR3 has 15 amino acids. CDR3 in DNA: TGCGCCAGCAGCTCTGGAGACCGGGACAGAGAGACCCAGTACTTC. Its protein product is CASSSGDRDRETQYF. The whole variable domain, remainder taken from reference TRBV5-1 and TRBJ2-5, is KAGVTQTPRYLIKTRGQQVTLSCSPISGHRSVSWYQQTPGQGLQFLFEYFSETQRNKGNFPGRFSGRQFSNSRSEMNVSTLELGDSALYLCASSSGDRDRETQYFGPGTRLLVL.

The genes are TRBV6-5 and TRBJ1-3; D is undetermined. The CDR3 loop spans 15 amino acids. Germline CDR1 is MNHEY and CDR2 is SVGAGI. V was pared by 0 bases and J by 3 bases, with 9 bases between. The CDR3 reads CASSYSVGNGNTIYF. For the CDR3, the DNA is TGTGCCAGCAGTTACTCGGTCGGTAATGGAAACACCATATATTTT.

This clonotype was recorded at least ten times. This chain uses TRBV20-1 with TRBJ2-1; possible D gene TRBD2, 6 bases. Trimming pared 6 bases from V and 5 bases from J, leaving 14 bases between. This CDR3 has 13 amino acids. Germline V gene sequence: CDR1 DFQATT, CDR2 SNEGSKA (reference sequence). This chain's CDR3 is CSAGPGGDNEQFF. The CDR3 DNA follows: TGCAGTGCAGGGCCCGGAGGGGACAATGAGCAGTTCTTC.